The 9 T cell receptor beta chains presented below share a single source sample, sequenced in a study of tumor T cells in aggressive B-cell lymphoma. Produced via immunoSEQ multiplex PCR; TCRdb's table is partial and in-frame only. The table records approximately 4,200 clones, around 92% of them present only once. Sequenced: tumor tissue. These TCRs come from an adult with diffuse large B cell lymphoma.

Written as DNA, the CDR3 is TGTGCCAGCAGCTTGACAGTTTCAGATACGCAGTATTTT. Protein product: CASSLTVSDTQYF. This chain links TRBV5-8 with TRBJ2-3; D unresolved. Per the germline V gene, CDR1 is SGHTS and CDR2 is YDEGEE. Trimming stripped 1 base from V and 4 bases from J, with 7 bases between. The CDR3 sequence is 13 residues long.

The V and J genes are TRBV7-9 and TRBJ1-3; no clear D. The CDR3 loop spans 13 amino acids. The germline V and J ends were trimmed by 7 bases and 8 bases, with 15 bases remaining between them. Germline CDR1 is SEHNR and CDR2 is FQNEAQ (reference sequence). CDR3 bases: TGTGCCAGCAAAGCCAGCCGGGAGTACACCATATATTTT. Its protein is CASKASREYTIYF.

This clone was observed a few times. The chain uses TRBV19 and TRBJ2-7; 7 nucleotides agree with TRBD2. Germline lookup yields CDR1 LNHDA and CDR2 SQIVND (reference sequence). The V and J ends lost 3 bases and 3 bases, in that order; junction bases with no gene match: 2. This CDR3 region has 13 residues. The DNA for the CDR3 is TGTGCCAGTAGTATGGGGGGGAACTACGAGCAGTACTTC. Protein product: CASSMGGNYEQYF.

This clone was recorded only once. The rearrangement uses TRBV6-5 and TRBJ2-1, with 9 bases aligning to TRBD1. CDR1 is MNHEY and CDR2 is SVGAGI in the germline V gene. This CDR3 is 15 amino acids long. The V segment lost 6 bases and the J segment 4 bases; nucleotides outside the gene matches: 7. The CDR3, as DNA: TGTGCCAGCAGGGGACAGGGTGGAGTTTACAATGAGCAGTTCTTC. Protein: CASRGQGGVYNEQFF.

Comments on this clone: The junction departs from the called germline gene at one end, perhaps through a read error. This chain uses TRBV7-9 with TRBJ2-5; D may be TRBD2 (7 bases). The CDR3 spans 15 residues. CDR1 and CDR2 from the germline V gene are SEHNR and FQNEAQ (reference sequence). CDR3 protein: CASSLVGGAQETQYF. The CDR3 bases are TGTGCTAGCAGCTTAGTTGGGGGGGCTCAAGAGACCCAGTACTTC.

This chain uses TRBV30 with TRBJ2-3, with 10 bases matching TRBD2. Germline assignment: CDR1 GTSNPN and CDR2 SVGIG (reference sequence). The CDR3 length is 18 residues. Trimming removed 4 bases from V and 1 base from J; junction bases left unmatched: 14. Here the CDR3 reads CAWMRASGRAGGTDTQYF. DNA for the CDR3: TGTGCCTGGATGCGTGCGAGCGGGAGGGCCGGGGGCACAGATACGCAGTATTTT.

The chain couples TRBV27 to TRBJ2-6; D not resolved. This CDR3 has 15 residues. Trimming removed 8 bases from V and 2 bases from J, with 13 bases in between. Germline values: CDR1 MNHEY, CDR2 SMNVEV (reference sequence). CDR3 sequence: CASALMGAGANVLTF. For the CDR3, the DNA is TGTGCCAGCGCACTGATGGGCGCTGGGGCCAACGTCCTGACTTTC.

The V and J genes are TRBV9 and TRBJ2-2, with 8 bases identical to TRBD2. With 1 base clipped from V and 5 bases from J, the junction kept 10 bases outside the gene matches. The CDR3 sequence is 17 residues long. Germline lookup yields CDR1 SGDLS and CDR2 YYNGEE. The CDR3 spells CASSVSSGKVRTGELFF. The CDR3 coding sequence is TGTGCCAGCAGCGTAAGTAGCGGGAAGGTAAGGACCGGGGAGCTGTTTTTT.

The J gene is TRBJ2-5, the V gene TRBV30; 10 bases align to TRBD2. Per germline, CDR1 GTSNPN and CDR2 SVGIG (reference sequence). The junction had 8 bases not matched to a gene; V was cut back by 4 bases and J by 6 bases. This CDR3 contains 14 residues. The DNA of the CDR3 is TGTGCCTGGACCAAAACTAGCGGGATACAGACCCAGTACTTC. Translating it yields CAWTKTSGIQTQYF.